One TCR beta chain is described in this entry. Its specificity is not known. Given a much more abundant clone one base away, this may be a read error. This specimen belongs to a study of T cell repertoires in cytomegalovirus infection. About the research overall: Indications came from public TCR beta signatures; they pointed to CMV infection and to a matching HLA type.

Study outcomes and limitations: Public TCR beta family frequency separated CMV-and-HLA carriers, including in an independent cohort. CMV-specific TCR beta clonotypes restricted by HLA-C were the ones dominating the ex vivo response.

TCRdb called the reads again in MiXCR, with one record for every CDR3 protein. Seen here are 740,000 or so distinct CDR3 sequences, approximately 40% observed once, and the top ten hold 2.5% to 3.5%. The ends lost 6 bases at V and 5 bases at J; junction bases unmatched: 3. The CDR3 sequence is 12 residues long. In germline, CDR1 is MDHEN, CDR2 SYDVKM. The V and J genes are TRBV28 and TRBJ2-7; TRBD1 agrees at 8 bases. Sequencing input: PBMCs. This receptor was taken from a human donor in good health (CMV status not recorded). Some clones in this sample may be carry-over from other donors' samples. The CDR3 loop is CASSSDRDEQYF. The CDR3 DNA reads as TGTGCCAGCAGCTCGGACAGGGACGAGCAGTACTTC.